The 22 T cell receptor beta chains below come from one sample, sequenced in a study of PD-1 blockade in mismatch repair-deficient tumors. Method: immunoSEQ multiplex PCR; TCRdb's copy keeps in-frame clones and lacks some. The sample shows roughly 37,000 clones, approximately 83% of them seen only once. Sequencing used PBMCs, obtained roughly 39 weeks after starting pembrolizumab. The receptors stem from an adult with mismatch repair-deficient cancer.

V is TRBV21-1 and J is TRBJ1-2; no DNA check was done on the table's D call, TRBD1. TRBV21-1 is given as a pseudogene. This CDR3 has 17 amino acids. CDR3 protein: CASSKELETGLPAVYTF. CDR3 coding DNA: TGTGCCAGCAGCAAAGAACTGGAGACAGGTCTACCTGCGGTCTACACCTTC.

This clone was counted a single time. The rearrangement links TRBV27 to TRBJ2-1, with D possibly matching TRBD1 (5 bases). The CDR3 is 13 amino acids. CDR1 and CDR2 (germline): MNHEY, SMNVEV (reference sequence). The germline V and J ends were trimmed by 5 bases and 8 bases, with 13 bases remaining between them. CDR3 nucleotides: TGTGCCAGCAGTGTGCGTTTAGGGGATGAGCAGTTCTTC. It yields the protein CASSVRLGDEQFF.

The chain combines TRBV5-1 with TRBJ2-1, with 9 bases identical to TRBD2. Germline V gene lookup returns CDR1 SGHRS and CDR2 YFSETQ. The J segment lost 7 bases and the V segment lost 3 bases, leaving 20 bases of the junction unmatched. The CDR3 consists of 19 residues. The CDR3 is CASSSPRDSGRLSGNEQFF. In DNA, the CDR3 is TGCGCCAGCAGCTCACCCCGTGATAGCGGGAGACTAAGTGGGAATGAGCAGTTCTTC.

The rearrangement joins TRBV7-7 to TRBJ2-6; D perhaps matches TRBD2 (5 bases). V lost 5 bases to trimming and J lost 1 base, with 9 bases between them. CDR1 and CDR2 from the germline V gene are SSHAT and FNYEAQ (reference sequence). CDR3 length equals 15 residues. CDR3 residues: CASSRTGSGANVLTF. In DNA form, the CDR3 reads TGTGCCAGCAGCCGAACGGGGTCTGGGGCCAACGTCCTGACTTTC.

This sequence joins TRBV2 and TRBJ2-4; D is undetermined. This CDR3 spans 12 amino acids. CDR1 and CDR2 (germline): SNHLY, FYNNEI. V shed 3 bases and J shed 5 bases, with 5 bases lying between them. The CDR3 region is CASSDRENIQYF. The CDR3 nucleotides read TGTGCCAGCAGTGATAGAGAAAACATTCAGTACTTC.

The CDR3 nucleotides are TGTGCCAGCAGCCAAGTGGGACTAGCTAGCACAGATACGCAGTATTTT. It is translated as CASSQVGLASTDTQYF. The chain uses TRBV4-2 and TRBJ2-3; TRBD2 matches at 9 bases. This CDR3 comprises 16 residues. Germline CDR1 is LGHNA and CDR2 is YNFKEQ. Trimming at V came to 1 base and at J to 0 bases, leaving 2 bases not matched to a gene.

This clone was counted between two and nine times. V gene TRBV30 combines with J gene TRBJ2-7; 8 bases agree with TRBD1. J was trimmed by 5 bases and V by 4 bases; bases with no gene match: 13. Germline V gene data show CDR1 as GTSNPN and CDR2 as SVGIG (reference sequence). The CDR3 contains 15 residues. As DNA, the CDR3 is TGTGCCTGGACAGCCAGCAGGGGGCGCCTCCACGAGCAGTACTTC. This gives the protein CAWTASRGRLHEQYF. Using reference TRBV30 and TRBJ2-7 for the parts outside the CDR3, the full variable domain is SQTIHQWPATLVQPVGSPLSLECTVEGTSNPNLYWYRQAAGRGLQLLFYSVGIGQISSEVPQNLSASRPQDRQFILSSKKLLLSDSGFYLCAWTASRGRLHEQYFGPGTRLTVT.

This chain's CDR3 is CASSQDWLAEGPYNEQFF. The CDR3 coding sequence is TGTGCCAGCAGCCAAGACTGGCTAGCGGAGGGACCCTACAATGAGCAGTTCTTC. The chain employs TRBV14 and TRBJ2-1; 7 bases are a match to TRBD2. Per germline, CDR1 SGHDN and CDR2 FVKESK. This CDR3 region has 18 residues. The ends lost 0 bases at V and 2 bases at J; junction bases unmatched: 10.

The chain recombines TRBV2 with TRBJ1-1; 12 bases map to TRBD1. J lost 1 base, V lost 7 bases, and 10 bases had no gene match. CDR1 and CDR2 from the germline V gene are SNHLY and FYNNEI. The CDR3 loop spans 17 amino acids. CDR3 nucleotide sequence: TGTGCCAGCACCGGGACAGGGGGCGCGAAGTGGAACACTGAAGCTTTCTTT. Translating it yields CASTGTGGAKWNTEAFF. Looking up the rest from reference TRBV2 and TRBJ1-1 gives the full variable domain: EPEVTQTPSHQVTQMGQEVILRCVPISNHLYFYWYRQILGQKVEFLVSFYNNEISEKSEIFDDQFSVERPDGSNFTLKIRSTKLEDSAMYFCASTGTGGAKWNTEAFFGQGTRLTVV.

This clone was detected a few times. The chain combines TRBV29-1 with TRBJ2-7, with D tentatively TRBD1 (5 bases). Per germline, CDR1 SQVTM and CDR2 ANQGSEA. The CDR3 is 13 amino acids. The germline V and J ends were trimmed by 7 bases and 4 bases, with 17 bases remaining between them. Here the CDR3 DNA reads TGCAGCGCGTCAGGACACGGTCTTTACGAGCAGTACTTC. Amino acids: CSASGHGLYEQYF.

The CDR3 spells CASSVGDRNYEQYF. The CDR3 DNA sequence: TGTGCCAGCAGCGTAGGGGACAGGAACTACGAGCAGTACTTC. This rearrangement joins TRBV9 to TRBJ2-7, with 8 bases that match TRBD1. Germline V gene lookup returns CDR1 SGDLS and CDR2 YYNGEE. The ends lost 0 bases at V and 3 bases at J; junction bases unmatched: 2. There are 14 residues in the CDR3.

The chain has TRBV23-1 and TRBJ2-1, with 11 nucleotides matching TRBD2. TRBV23-1 is known as an ORF, though its function is uncertain. There are 22 residues in the CDR3. Trimming took 8 bases from V and 8 from J; bases not matched to a gene: 32. CDR3 sequence reads: CASPHRSRGLAERGGQFHEQFF. CDR3 in DNA: TGCGCCAGCCCGCACCGTAGTCGGGGACTAGCGGAGAGAGGGGGCCAATTCCATGAGCAGTTCTTC.

The chain links TRBV2 to TRBJ1-6; unclear D gene. Trimming left V 0 bases short and J 16 bases short, with 13 bases between. Germline V gene data show CDR1 as SNHLY and CDR2 as FYNNEI. The length of the CDR3 is 13 residues. This CDR3 is CASSEALLSGLHF. The CDR3 region has the DNA TGTGCCAGCAGTGAAGCGCTTCTATCGGGTCTCCACTTT. The full variable domain, rest sourced from reference TRBV2 and TRBJ1-6, is EPEVTQTPSHQVTQMGQEVILRCVPISNHLYFYWYRQILGQKVEFLVSFYNNEISEKSEIFDDQFSVERPDGSNFTLKIRSTKLEDSAMYFCASSEALLSGLHFGNGTRLTVT.

The chain combines TRBV29-1 with TRBJ2-5; TRBD2 matches 8 bases. V shed 8 bases, J shed 5 bases, and the junction held 7 bases outside the gene matches. The germline CDR1 and CDR2 sequences are SQVTM and ANQGSEA. The CDR3 has 12 amino acids. The CDR3 region has the DNA TGCAGCTCGGGAGGGCCGGAGGAGACCCAGTACTTC. Translating it yields CSSGGPEETQYF.

This clone has a handful of counts. The chain carries TRBV2 and TRBJ2-5, with unresolved D. Trimming pared 2 bases from V and 4 bases from J, leaving 14 bases between. CDR1 and CDR2 (germline): SNHLY, FYNNEI. The CDR3 sequence is 15 residues long. DNA of the CDR3: TGTGCCAGCAGTGAACAAGAGGCCCCTTCAGAGACCCAGTACTTC. Translating it yields CASSEQEAPSETQYF.

The J gene is TRBJ2-5, the V gene TRBV15; a possible D gene is TRBD2 (6 bases). Germline CDR1 LNHNV, CDR2 YYDKDF (reference sequence). This CDR3 is 17 amino acids long. Trimming took 0 bases from V and 5 from J, leaving 19 bases between them. Written as DNA, the CDR3 is TGTGCCACCAGCAGAGATAAGGGATCGGGAGTCAAGGAGACCCAGTACTTC. The encoded protein is CATSRDKGSGVKETQYF.

The genes are TRBV7-8 and TRBJ2-7; D is possibly TRBD2 (5 bases). The germline CDR1 and CDR2 sequences are SGHVS and FQNEAQ. The CDR3 extends over 15 amino acids. The V gene lost 3 bases and the J gene lost 1 base, with 13 bases spanning the gap. Here the CDR3 DNA reads TGTGCCAGCAGCTTGTATGGCGGGTTTTCCTACGAGCAGTACTTC. It specifies CASSLYGGFSYEQYF.

The chain links TRBV7-9 to TRBJ1-1, with D uncertain. The germline gives CDR1 SEHNR, CDR2 FQNEAQ (reference sequence). The CDR3 has 13 amino acids. Between the trimmed V and J ends, which lost 3 bases and 1 base, there was a span of 6 bases. The CDR3: CASSFSGNTEAFF. CDR3 DNA: TGTGCCAGCAGCTTTAGCGGGAACACTGAAGCTTTCTTT.

V gene TRBV29-1 combines with J gene TRBJ2-1; 9 nucleotides line up with TRBD1. V gave up 6 bases and J gave up 3 bases; unmatched junction bases: 9. The CDR3 extends over 15 amino acids. Germline assignment: CDR1 SQVTM and CDR2 ANQGSEA. The CDR3 sequence: CSVTSGQGYYNEQFF. CDR3 DNA: TGCAGCGTAACTTCGGGACAGGGCTACTACAATGAGCAGTTCTTC.

In this sample, this clone turned up once. The rearrangement joins TRBV2 to TRBJ2-1, with 14 bases lining up with TRBD2. This CDR3 comprises 14 residues. Losses at the gene ends were 8 bases for V and 8 bases for J; bases not matched to a gene: 5. Per germline, CDR1 SNHLY and CDR2 FYNNEI. CDR3 protein: CASGGLAGAHEQFF. For the CDR3, the DNA is TGTGCCAGCGGGGGACTAGCGGGAGCTCATGAGCAGTTCTTC.

Here the CDR3 DNA reads TGTGCCAGCAGTTTAGCAGGGTCGGAGATGTCCTATAATTCACCCCTCCACTTT. Its protein is CASSLAGSEMSYNSPLHF. The chain uses TRBV27 and TRBJ1-6, with D tentatively TRBD1 (5 bases). There are 18 residues in the CDR3. Germline CDR1 MNHEY, CDR2 SMNVEV (reference sequence). Trimming took off 2 bases at V and 1 base at J, with 15 bases between the two ends.

This chain uses TRBV2 with TRBJ2-2; possibly TRBD2 for D (5 bases). CDR3 length: 17 residues. Trimming removed 7 bases at V and 5 bases at J, with 23 bases between. CDR1 is SNHLY, CDR2 FYNNEI, per germline. CDR3 DNA: TGTGCCAGCACTGGAAGTCGGTCGGGATGGGGAACCGGGGAGCTGTTTTTT. This encodes CASTGSRSGWGTGELFF.